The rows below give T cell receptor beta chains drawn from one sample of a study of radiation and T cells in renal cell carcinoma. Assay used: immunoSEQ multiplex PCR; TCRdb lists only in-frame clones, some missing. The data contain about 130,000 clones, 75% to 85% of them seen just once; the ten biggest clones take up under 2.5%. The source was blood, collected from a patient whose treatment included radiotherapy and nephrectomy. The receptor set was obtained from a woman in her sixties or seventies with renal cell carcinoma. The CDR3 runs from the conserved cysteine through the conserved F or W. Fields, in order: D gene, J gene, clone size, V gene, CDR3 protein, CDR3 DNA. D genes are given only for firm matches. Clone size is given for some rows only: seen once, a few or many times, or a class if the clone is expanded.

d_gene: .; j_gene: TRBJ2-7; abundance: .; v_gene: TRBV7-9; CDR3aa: CASGREFPIYEQYF; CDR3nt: TGTGCCAGCGGAAGGGAGTTCCCGATCTACGAGCAGTACTTC
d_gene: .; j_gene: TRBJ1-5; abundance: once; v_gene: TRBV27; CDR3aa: CASSLSGVGNQPQHF; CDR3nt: TGTGCCAGCAGTTTATCGGGCGTTGGTAATCAGCCCCAGCATTTT
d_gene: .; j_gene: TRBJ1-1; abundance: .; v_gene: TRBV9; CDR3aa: CASSATGKSEAFF; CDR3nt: TGTGCCAGCAGCGCTACAGGGAAGAGTGAAGCTTTCTTT
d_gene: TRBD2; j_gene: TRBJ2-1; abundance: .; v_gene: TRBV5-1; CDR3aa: CASSLEGLAGGPSYNEQFF; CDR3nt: TGCGCCAGCAGCTTGGAGGGACTAGCGGGGGGGCCTTCCTACAATGAGCAGTTCTTC
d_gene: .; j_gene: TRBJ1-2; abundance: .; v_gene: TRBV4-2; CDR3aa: CASSQVYVTAYGYTF; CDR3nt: TGTGCCAGCAGCCAAGTTTATGTGACAGCCTATGGCTACACCTTC
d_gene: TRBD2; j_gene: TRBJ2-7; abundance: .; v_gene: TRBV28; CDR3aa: CASSLAPKSGGTYEQYF; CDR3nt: TGTGCCAGCAGTTTGGCCCCTAAAAGCGGGGGAACCTACGAGCAGTACTTC
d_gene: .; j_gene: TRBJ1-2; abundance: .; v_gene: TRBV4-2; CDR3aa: CASSQEGGTFYYGYTF; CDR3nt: TGTGCCAGCAGCCAAGAAGGAGGGACCTTCTACTATGGCTACACCTTC
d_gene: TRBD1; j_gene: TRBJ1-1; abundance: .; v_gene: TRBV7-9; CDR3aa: CASSSGQGAGTEAFF; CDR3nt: TGTGCCAGCAGTTCCGGACAGGGGGCAGGGACTGAAGCTTTCTTT
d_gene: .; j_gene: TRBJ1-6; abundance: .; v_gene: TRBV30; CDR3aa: CAWTGSPYNSPLHF; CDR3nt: TGTGCCTGGACAGGGTCCCCATATAATTCACCCCTCCACTTT
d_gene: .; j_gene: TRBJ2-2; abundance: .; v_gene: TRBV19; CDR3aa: CASERNTAQNTGELFF; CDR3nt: TGTGCCAGTGAGAGGAATACAGCCCAGAACACCGGGGAGCTGTTTTTT
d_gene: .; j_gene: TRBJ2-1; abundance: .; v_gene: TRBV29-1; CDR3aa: CSVEEIRSGRSTYNEQFF; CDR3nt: TGCAGCGTTGAAGAAATAAGGAGCGGTCGTTCTACTTACAATGAGCAGTTCTTC
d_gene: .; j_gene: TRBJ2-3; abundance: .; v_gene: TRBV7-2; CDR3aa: CASSSSLTRYF; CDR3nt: TGTGCCAGCAGCTCCTCCCTCACAAGGTATTTT
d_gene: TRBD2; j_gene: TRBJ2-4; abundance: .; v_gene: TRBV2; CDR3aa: CASSFGTSENIQYF; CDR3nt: TGTGCCAGCAGTTTTGGGACTAGCGAAAACATTCAGTACTTC
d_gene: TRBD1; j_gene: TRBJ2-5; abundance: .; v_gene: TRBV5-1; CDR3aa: CASSLEGTGGQETQYF; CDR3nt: TGCGCCAGCAGCTTGGAAGGGACAGGGGGCCAAGAGACCCAGTACTTC
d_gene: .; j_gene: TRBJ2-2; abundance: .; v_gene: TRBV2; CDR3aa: CASKQGANTGELFF; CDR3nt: TGTGCCAGCAAACAGGGCGCGAACACCGGGGAGCTGTTTTTT
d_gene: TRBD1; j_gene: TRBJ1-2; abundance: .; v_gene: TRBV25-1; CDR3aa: CASSHRGQYYGYTF; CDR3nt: TGTGCCAGCAGCCACAGGGGGCAGTACTATGGCTACACCTTC
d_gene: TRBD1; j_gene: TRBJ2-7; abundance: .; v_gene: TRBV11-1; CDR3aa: CASSSTGGLSYEQYF; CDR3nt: TGTGCCAGCAGCTCGACAGGGGGCTTGTCCTACGAGCAGTACTTC
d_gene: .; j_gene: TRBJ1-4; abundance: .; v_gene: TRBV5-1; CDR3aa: CASSLDSNEKLFF; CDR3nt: TGCGCCAGCAGCTTGGACAGTAATGAAAAACTGTTTTTT
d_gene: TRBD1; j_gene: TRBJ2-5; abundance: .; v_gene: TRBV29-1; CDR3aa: CSVGTGAQETQYF; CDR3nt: TGCAGCGTTGGGACAGGGGCCCAAGAGACCCAGTACTTC
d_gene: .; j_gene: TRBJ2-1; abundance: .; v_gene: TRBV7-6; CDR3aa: CASSLAAGTYNEQFF; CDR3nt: TGTGCCAGCAGCTTAGCAGCGGGGACATACAATGAGCAGTTCTTC
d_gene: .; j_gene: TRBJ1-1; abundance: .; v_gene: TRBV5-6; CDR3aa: CASSWATQGKAFF; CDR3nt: TGTGCCAGCAGCTGGGCAACACAGGGAAAAGCTTTCTTT
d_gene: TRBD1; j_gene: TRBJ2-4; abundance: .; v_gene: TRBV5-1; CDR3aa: CASSSRVGQGNIQYF; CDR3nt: TGCGCCAGCAGTTCCCGGGTGGGACAGGGAAACATTCAGTACTTC
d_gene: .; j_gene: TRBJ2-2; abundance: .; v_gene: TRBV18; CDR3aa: CASSLFAPGGNTGELFF; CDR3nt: TGTGCCAGCTCACTCTTCGCTCCCGGAGGGAACACCGGGGAGCTGTTTTTT
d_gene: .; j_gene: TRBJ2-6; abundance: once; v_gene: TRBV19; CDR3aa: CASSIVGGSGANVLTF; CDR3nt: TGTGCCAGTAGTATAGTAGGGGGATCTGGGGCCAACGTCCTGACTTTC
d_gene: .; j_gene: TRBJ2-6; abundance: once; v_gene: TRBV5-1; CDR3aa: CASSAITGSGANVLTF; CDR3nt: TGCGCCAGCAGCGCGATAACAGGGTCTGGGGCCAACGTCCTGACTTTC
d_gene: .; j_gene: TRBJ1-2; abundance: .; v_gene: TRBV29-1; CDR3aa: CSVEQGGGYTF; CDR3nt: TGCAGCGTTGAACAGGGTGGTGGCTACACCTTC
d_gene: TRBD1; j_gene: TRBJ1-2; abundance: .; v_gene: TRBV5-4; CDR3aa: CASSMIRPGQGFLGYTF; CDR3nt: TGTGCCAGCAGCATGATCCGGCCAGGACAGGGGTTCCTCGGCTACACCTTC
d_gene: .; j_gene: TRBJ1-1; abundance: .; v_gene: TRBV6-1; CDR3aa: CASSEERGEVAFF; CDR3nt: TGTGCCAGCAGTGAAGAGAGGGGGGAGGTGGCTTTCTTT
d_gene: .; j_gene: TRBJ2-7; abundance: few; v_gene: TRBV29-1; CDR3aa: CSVEDTAGVFYEQYF; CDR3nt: TGCAGCGTTGAAGATACGGCAGGGGTGTTTTACGAGCAGTACTTC